This TCR beta chain was sequenced for a study of T cell responses to AZD1222 COVID-19 vaccine. The wider study: Analyses pooled second doses at about 4 or about 12 weeks. Notes on the study in general: Across spike, vaccine-associated CD4 TCRs were found, dominant at 160-218 and 743-854. Donors were chiefly white British, with a greater number of females, and clonal diversity was perhaps underestimated.

Points on this clone: Its antigen is unknown.

Only in-frame clones appear in the TCRdb table, and some are missing; sequencing was by immunoSEQ multiplex PCR. The sample yields 90,000 to 150,000 clones, just under 90% seen once. Sequenced here: peripheral blood, sampled on day 0 of AZD1222 vaccination. This receptor was obtained from an adult in good health.

The CDR3 sequence is CSVQVTGGRVETQYF. In DNA form, the CDR3 reads TGCAGCGTTCAAGTGACAGGGGGTAGAGTAGAGACCCAGTACTTC. The chain has TRBV29-1 and TRBJ2-5; 9 bases are a match to TRBD1. This CDR3 comprises 15 residues. Germline V lookup: CDR1 SQVTM, CDR2 ANQGSEA. V lost 5 bases to trimming and J lost 4 bases; unmatched junction nucleotides: 11. The full variable domain, rest sourced from reference TRBV29-1 and TRBJ2-5, is SAVISQKPSRDICQRGTSLTIQCQVDSQVTMMFWYRQQPGQSLTLIATANQGSEATYESGFVIDKFPISRPNLTFSTLTVSNMSPEDSSIYLCSVQVTGGRVETQYFGPGTRLLVL.